A single sample gave rise to the 30 T cell receptor beta chains below, sequenced in a study of beta chain features in type 1 diabetes. Every bit of the isolated RNA underwent reverse transcription, so sequencing read expressed TCRB transcripts. Some clones are missing from TCRdb's copy, which holds only in-frame ones; the method was immunoSEQ multiplex PCR. This table has hundreds of thousands of clones, around an eighth appearing once. Sequencing was performed on naive CD4+ T cells from blood. Source of these receptors: a woman aged 40 to 50 in good health.

This clone was detected only once. J is TRBJ2-1 and V is TRBV28, with D perhaps TRBD1 (5 bases). The V end lost 5 bases, the J end lost 0 bases, and 14 bases lay between the germline ends. CDR1 is MDHEN and CDR2 is SYDVKM in the germline V gene. CDR3 length equals 16 residues. The CDR3 DNA reads as TGTGCCAGCAGTCCCGAGACAGCTAGCTCCTACAATGAGCAGTTCTTC. Translation: CASSPETASSYNEQFF.

This clone was picked up a small number of times. The chain carries TRBV6-5 and TRBJ2-3; TRBD2 aligns across 12 bases. CDR1 MNHEY and CDR2 SVGAGI come from the germline V gene. J gave up 3 bases and V 6 bases, and 4 bases lay outside the gene matches. CDR3 length equals 15 residues. CDR3 in DNA: TGTGCCAGCAGACGACTAGCGGGGGAAACAGATACGCAGTATTTT. Its translation is CASRRLAGETDTQYF.

This clone was seen a handful of times. CDR3: CASSSTGTGAEKLFF. The CDR3 DNA reads TGTGCCAGCAGTTCCACCGGGACAGGGGCGGAAAAACTGTTTTTT. The chain couples TRBV6-1 to TRBJ1-4, with TRBD1 identical over 10 bases. The germline V gene has CDR1 MNHNS and CDR2 SASEGT. CDR3 length: 15 amino acids. V lost 5 bases and J lost 8; bases outside the gene matches: 8.

This clone was detected only a few times. V is TRBV5-1 and J is TRBJ2-2; perhaps TRBD1 as D (5 bases). The CDR3 runs to 14 residues. The germline V gene has CDR1 SGHRS and CDR2 YFSETQ. Trimming left V 0 bases short and J 4 bases short, with 7 bases between. The chain's CDR3 is CASSLGQLTGELFF. The CDR3 coding sequence is TGCGCCAGCAGCTTGGGACAGCTCACCGGGGAGCTGTTTTTT.

This clone was seen more than once but under ten times. The chain links TRBV19 to TRBJ2-7; 10 bases agree with TRBD1. Germline V gene lookup returns CDR1 LNHDA and CDR2 SQIVND (reference sequence). The trim removed 5 bases at V and 5 bases at J, leaving 6 bases unmatched. This CDR3 has 14 amino acids. The CDR3 nucleotides read TGTGCCAGTAGTGGCGACAGGGGGCTCCACGAGCAGTACTTC. This encodes CASSGDRGLHEQYF.

The chain uses TRBV5-1 and TRBJ2-3, with 8 bases matching TRBD2. Germline V gene lookup returns CDR1 SGHRS and CDR2 YFSETQ. The J segment lost 3 bases and the V segment lost 6 bases, leaving 9 bases of the junction unmatched. The CDR3 covers 15 residues. CDR3 DNA sequence: TGCGCCAGCACTTCGGGCAGCGGGGGAACAGATACGCAGTATTTT. It codes for CASTSGSGGTDTQYF.

J is TRBJ1-6 and V is TRBV2; the D gene is possibly TRBD1 (6 bases). The germline gives CDR1 SNHLY, CDR2 FYNNEI. The CDR3 is 12 amino acids. The CDR3 DNA sequence: TGTGTGGGCAGGGGCGGGTATTCACCCCTCCACTTT. Protein sequence: CVGRGGYSPLHF. Full variable domain (missing parts from reference TRBV2 and TRBJ1-6): EPEVTQTPSHQVTQMGQEVILRCVPISNHLYFYWYRQILGQKVEFLVSFYNNEISEKSEIFDDQFSVERPDGSNFTLKIRSTKLEDSAMYFCVGRGGYSPLHFGNGTRLTVT.

This clone was seen more than once but under ten times. The J gene is TRBJ1-1, the V gene TRBV11-2, with 7 bases identical to TRBD1. CDR1 SGHAT and CDR2 FQNNGV come from the germline V gene. Losses at the gene ends were 6 bases for V and 0 bases for J; bases not matched to a gene: 10. The CDR3 extends over 16 amino acids. The CDR3 nucleotides read TGTGCCAGCAGACCCTGGACAGGCCCGGTGAACACTGAAGCTTTCTTT. Protein: CASRPWTGPVNTEAFF.

The chain is built from TRBV1 and TRBJ2-1; TRBD1 is the table's D call, not checked against the DNA. TRBV1 is described as a pseudogene. The CDR3 loop spans 17 amino acids. CDR3 nucleotide sequence: TGCACCAGCAGCCAACCAGACGGGGACAGAACTTACAATGAGCAGTTCTTC. It specifies CTSSQPDGDRTYNEQFF.

CDR3 region: CASSPTAGSEAFF. CDR3 coding DNA: TGTGCCAGCAGCCCTACCGCGGGGTCTGAAGCTTTCTTT. The V gene is TRBV5-4, the J gene TRBJ1-1; the D is unclear. Germline-derived CDR1 and CDR2 are SGHNT and YYREEE (reference sequence). V was clipped by 4 bases and J by 6 bases, with 13 bases between them. CDR3 length: 13 amino acids.

This clone was counted only a few times. V is TRBV7-9 and J is TRBJ2-1; maybe TRBD1 (6 bases). This CDR3 has 13 amino acids. Trimming shortened V by 1 base and J by 9 bases, and 10 bases separated the two germline ends. Germline-derived CDR1 and CDR2 are SEHNR and FQNEAQ (reference sequence). Here the CDR3 DNA reads TGTGCCAGCAGCTTAGACACAGGGACTGAGCAGTTCTTC. It is translated as CASSLDTGTEQFF.

The chain joins TRBV2 to TRBJ1-1, with 10 bases identical to TRBD1. Germline-derived CDR1 and CDR2 are SNHLY and FYNNEI. J gave up 1 base and V 5 bases, and 19 bases lay outside the gene matches. CDR3 length: 20 amino acids. The CDR3 region has the DNA TGTGCCAGCAGTCAACAGACAGGGGGCTATTCCATAGACCAGAACACTGAAGCTTTCTTT. Amino acid sequence: CASSQQTGGYSIDQNTEAFF.

The chain carries TRBV10-3 and TRBJ2-2, with 9 bases identical to TRBD1. V trimming: 4 bases; J trimming: 0 bases; junction bases outside the gene matches: 9. The CDR3 runs 18 residues. Germline CDR1 reads ENHRY; CDR2 reads SYGVKD. DNA for the CDR3: TGTGCCATCAGTGGACTACGGGACAGGGTCACGAACACCGGGGAGCTGTTTTTT. This codes for CAISGLRDRVTNTGELFF.

The J gene is TRBJ2-5, the V gene TRBV6-5; 7 positions match TRBD2. Germline trimming cut 0 bases from V and 5 bases from J; bases unmatched to any gene: 6. The germline V gene has CDR1 MNHEY and CDR2 SVGAGI. The length of the CDR3 is 15 residues. The CDR3 loop is CASSYSRLGGETQYF. The CDR3 DNA sequence: TGTGCCAGCAGTTACTCCAGGCTGGGGGGGGAGACCCAGTACTTC.

The gene calls are TRBV6-6 and TRBJ2-2; 9 bases align to TRBD2. Germline V gene data show CDR1 as MNHNY and CDR2 as SVGAGI (reference sequence). The CDR3 sequence is 14 residues long. J was trimmed by 1 base and V by 7 bases; bases with no gene match: 1. In DNA, the CDR3 is TGTGCCAGCAAGCGGGGGGAGAACACCGGGGAGCTGTTTTTT. Protein product: CASKRGENTGELFF.

This rearrangement joins TRBV7-9 to TRBJ2-1, with D hard to call. The CDR3 length is 15 residues. V was trimmed by 5 bases and J by 8 bases, leaving 19 bases between them. CDR1 is SEHNR and CDR2 is FQNEAQ in the germline V gene (reference sequence). CDR3 sequence (DNA): TGTGCCAGCAGCCCGCGCATCTTGAGGAAGGATGAGCAGTTCTTC. Protein: CASSPRILRKDEQFF.

There are a few counts of this clone. The chain links TRBV11-2 to TRBJ2-2; D remains unclear. This CDR3 region has 13 residues. CDR1 is SGHAT, CDR2 FQNNGV, per germline. Trimming took 2 bases from V and 3 from J, leaving 4 bases between them. This chain's CDR3 is CASSLRYTGELFF. CDR3 coding DNA: TGTGCCAGCAGCTTACGTTACACCGGGGAGCTGTTTTTT.

The chain joins TRBV6-5 to TRBJ2-5, with TRBD2 matching 10 bases. Trimming cost V 7 bases and J 0 bases; bases outside gene matches: 2. Germline lookup yields CDR1 MNHEY and CDR2 SVGAGI. The CDR3 is 14 residues long. The CDR3 sequence is CASKGLADQETQYF. The CDR3 coding sequence is TGTGCCAGCAAAGGACTAGCGGACCAAGAGACCCAGTACTTC.

The chain joins TRBV6-1 to TRBJ2-1; TRBD1 aligns across 8 bases. The V and J ends lost 7 bases and 4 bases, in that order; junction bases with no gene match: 6. The CDR3 runs 14 residues. Germline V gene sequence: CDR1 MNHNS, CDR2 SASEGT. The CDR3 DNA reads TGTGCCAGCACCCCAGGGGGCTGGTACAATGAGCAGTTCTTC. It specifies CASTPGGWYNEQFF.

Only a few counts were recorded for this clone. This sequence joins TRBV5-1 and TRBJ1-1; D may be TRBD1 (5 bases). The CDR3 is 13 residues long. The ends were cut back, 7 bases at V and 4 bases at J, with 14 bases in the middle. Germline V CDR1 and CDR2: SGHRS, YFSETQ. CDR3 protein: CASLQTGGTEAFF. As DNA, the CDR3 is TGCGCCAGCCTTCAGACCGGGGGCACTGAAGCTTTCTTT.

This clone occurred a few times. The chain combines TRBV5-1 with TRBJ2-3, with 11 positions matching TRBD2. Trimming cost V 0 bases and J 1 base; bases outside gene matches: 4. This CDR3 has 17 amino acids. The germline V gene encodes CDR1 SGHRS and CDR2 YFSETQ. In DNA form, the CDR3 reads TGCGCCAGCAGCTTGGCGGGGACTAGCGGCGGCACAGATACGCAGTATTTT. It yields the protein CASSLAGTSGGTDTQYF.

The chain links TRBV7-2 to TRBJ2-5, with D hard to call. The CDR3 has 12 amino acids. Germline assignment: CDR1 SGHTA and CDR2 FQGNSA. The germline V and J ends were trimmed by 5 bases and 4 bases, with 8 bases remaining between them. The CDR3 protein is CASSLSGETQYF. The CDR3 coding sequence is TGTGCCAGCAGCCTCAGTGGAGAGACCCAGTACTTC.

V usage is TRBV29-1 and J usage is TRBJ1-1, with D tentatively TRBD1 (6 bases). CDR1 is SQVTM and CDR2 is ANQGSEA in the germline V gene. The germline V and J ends were trimmed by 6 bases and 11 bases, with 13 bases remaining between them. The CDR3 contains 10 residues. The CDR3 sequence: CSVGTLRAFF. CDR3 bases: TGCAGCGTCGGGACACTTCGGGCTTTCTTT.

This clone has just a few counts. This chain links TRBV29-1 with TRBJ1-1; 7 bases match TRBD1. Germline V gene lookup returns CDR1 SQVTM and CDR2 ANQGSEA. V was pared by 6 bases and J by 5 bases, with 9 bases of the junction left unmatched. This CDR3 has 13 amino acids. CDR3 protein: CSVQLDRVTEAFF. The DNA for the CDR3 is TGCAGCGTCCAACTCGACAGGGTTACTGAAGCTTTCTTT. Complete variable domain (other parts from reference TRBV29-1 and TRBJ1-1): SAVISQKPSRDICQRGTSLTIQCQVDSQVTMMFWYRQQPGQSLTLIATANQGSEATYESGFVIDKFPISRPNLTFSTLTVSNMSPEDSSIYLCSVQLDRVTEAFFGQGTRLTVV.

CDR3 sequence reads: CASSFAGLALAGELFF. In nucleotides, the CDR3 is TGTGCCAGCAGCTTTGCGGGACTAGCTCTCGCCGGGGAGCTGTTTTTT. The chain is built from TRBV5-6 and TRBJ2-2, with 9 bases aligning to TRBD2. J was trimmed by 6 bases and V by 2 bases; bases with no gene match: 8. The germline gives CDR1 SGHDT, CDR2 YYEEEE. The CDR3 consists of 16 residues.

This clone was found many times. The chain couples TRBV10-3 to TRBJ2-6; D remains ambiguous. Per the germline V gene, CDR1 is ENHRY and CDR2 is SYGVKD. With 6 bases removed from V and 0 bases from J, the gap between germline ends came to 9 bases. CDR3 size: 15 residues. CDR3 nucleotide sequence: TGTGCCATCAGCTTGACACCCTCTGGGGCCAACGTCCTGACTTTC. Its translation: CAISLTPSGANVLTF.

The gene calls are TRBV28 and TRBJ2-3; D is ambiguous. V dropped 2 bases and J dropped 4 bases, with 4 bases sitting between them. The CDR3 runs to 12 residues. Germline CDR1 reads MDHEN; CDR2 reads SYDVKM. CDR3 residues: CASSLPADTQYF. In DNA, the CDR3 is TGTGCCAGCAGTTTACCCGCAGATACGCAGTATTTT.

The chain uses TRBV27 and TRBJ2-7; 12 bases are shared with TRBD2. V lost 9 bases to trimming and J lost 0 bases; unmatched junction nucleotides: 9. This CDR3 is 16 amino acids long. The V gene's germline CDR1 is MNHEY and CDR2 SMNVEV (reference sequence). CDR3 protein: CASGTRGLAGSYEQYF. The CDR3 DNA follows: TGTGCCAGTGGTACGAGGGGACTAGCGGGCTCCTACGAGCAGTACTTC.

CDR3 in amino acids: CASTIGLYNEQFF. The CDR3 DNA follows: TGTGCCAGCACGATTGGACTGTACAATGAGCAGTTCTTC. The chain is built from TRBV18 and TRBJ2-1; D perhaps matches TRBD2 (5 bases). Germline CDR1 reads KGHSH; CDR2 reads LQKENI. The CDR3 runs 13 residues. V lost 8 bases to trimming and J lost 4 bases, with 12 bases between them.

This clone was seen a handful of times. The chain is built from TRBV6-1 and TRBJ2-7; 7 bases are shared with TRBD1. The germline V gene encodes CDR1 MNHNS and CDR2 SASEGT. The junction had 4 bases not matched to a gene; V was cut back by 0 bases and J by 2 bases. CDR3 size: 15 residues. The CDR3 loop is CASSEAGTAAYEQYF. CDR3 DNA sequence: TGTGCCAGCAGTGAAGCGGGGACAGCCGCCTACGAGCAGTACTTC.